The present entry profiles one TCR beta chain with its context. This sample was taken from a study of tumor-infiltrating lymphocytes in oesophageal squamous cell carcinoma. The CDR3 length is 13 residues. Germline V gene data show CDR1 as MNHGY and CDR2 as SAAAGT. MiXCR, run by TCRdb on the PCR reads, gives a single entry per CDR3 protein. The sample carries roughly 19,000 distinct CDR3 sequences, 35% to 45% recorded once. The chain employs TRBV6-8 and TRBJ2-1; D possibly corresponds to TRBD1 (6 bases). The J call may be incorrect, as the DNA end agrees better with TRBJ2-7. Specimen: normal esophageal tissue next to the tumor. The receptor comes from a male donor with esophageal squamous cell carcinoma. CDR3 coding DNA: TGTGCCAGCAGGCGAGGGGGTACAGATACGCAGTACTTC. This sequence encodes CASRRGGTDTQYF.